The 11 T cell receptor beta chains given below trace back to one sample, sequenced in a study of identifying expanded T cells in peripheral blood. Clones were read by immunoSEQ multiplex PCR, and TCRdb kept only the in-frame ones, dropping some. The data hold about 100,000 clones, with approximately 89% observed a single time. The sequenced sample was blood. The receptors were gathered from a person between 18 and 75 years old in good health.

This sequence joins TRBV5-1 and TRBJ2-6; 8 bases agree with TRBD1. Per germline, CDR1 SGHRS and CDR2 YFSETQ. The CDR3 runs 21 residues. The trim removed 3 bases at V and 1 base at J, leaving 18 bases unmatched. DNA of the CDR3: TGCGCCAGCAGCTGGGGGACAGGCTCGCAAAAAGCCGTATCTGGGGCCAACGTCCTGACTTTC. Its protein is CASSWGTGSQKAVSGANVLTF. Combining the CDR3 with reference TRBV5-1 and TRBJ2-6 gives the whole variable domain KAGVTQTPRYLIKTRGQQVTLSCSPISGHRSVSWYQQTPGQGLQFLFEYFSETQRNKGNFPGRFSGRQFSNSRSEMNVSTLELGDSALYLCASSWGTGSQKAVSGANVLTFGAGSRLTVL.

This clone showed up just once. The chain uses TRBV5-6 and TRBJ2-7; possibly TRBD1 for D (5 bases). V was clipped by 4 bases and J by 1 base, with 6 bases between them. CDR1 SGHDT and CDR2 YYEEEE come from the germline V gene. The CDR3 sequence is 12 residues long. For the CDR3, the DNA is TGTGCCAGCAGCCGACAGTCCTACGAGCAGTACTTC. Translated, it gives CASSRQSYEQYF.

The chain carries TRBV9 and TRBJ2-3; no clear D gene. CDR3 size: 17 residues. Trimming took off 0 bases at V and 2 bases at J, with 16 bases between the two ends. Germline lookup yields CDR1 SGDLS and CDR2 YYNGEE. CDR3 sequence: CASSVAADTGNTDTQYF. As DNA, the CDR3 is TGTGCCAGCAGCGTAGCGGCCGACACCGGCAACACAGATACGCAGTATTTT.

V gene TRBV5-1 combines with J gene TRBJ1-1, with D perhaps matching TRBD1 (6 bases). Trimming took 4 bases from V and 5 from J, leaving 12 bases between them. CDR1 is SGHRS and CDR2 is YFSETQ in the germline V gene. The CDR3 is made up of 13 amino acids. The CDR3 protein is CASSPQGGTEAFF. CDR3 nucleotide sequence: TGCGCCAGCAGCCCACAGGGTGGGACTGAAGCTTTCTTT.

The rearrangement joins TRBV5-1 to TRBJ2-1; no firm D call. CDR1 SGHRS and CDR2 YFSETQ come from the germline V gene. Trimming cost V 0 bases and J 8 bases, with 6 bases left between them. This CDR3 comprises 12 residues. The CDR3 region is CASSLGVHEQFF. The DNA of the CDR3 is TGCGCCAGCAGCTTGGGGGTCCATGAGCAGTTCTTC.

The rearrangement joins TRBV7-9 to TRBJ1-1; D is ambiguous. V was shortened by 4 bases and J by 7 bases, with 13 bases between the two germline ends. Germline-derived CDR1 and CDR2 are SEHNR and FQNEAQ (reference sequence). The CDR3 is made up of 13 amino acids. As DNA, the CDR3 is TGTGCCAGCAGCTACTCCGAAGGGTATGAAGCTTTCTTT. Its translation: CASSYSEGYEAFF.

This clone was picked up one time. The chain is built from TRBV7-2 and TRBJ2-5; TRBD2 agrees at 9 bases. Germline V lookup: CDR1 SGHTA, CDR2 FQGNSA. With V trimmed by 1 base and J by 5 bases, 5 bases remained unmatched. The CDR3 covers 15 residues. This CDR3 is CASSLVRGGQETQYF. DNA of the CDR3: TGTGCCAGCAGCTTAGTGCGGGGGGGCCAGGAGACCCAGTACTTC.

This clone was seen just once. J is TRBJ1-3 and V is TRBV18; the D is unclear. Trimming cost V 3 bases and J 3 bases, with 9 bases left between them. CDR3 size: 14 residues. Germline loops: CDR1 KGHSH, CDR2 LQKENI. The DNA of the CDR3 is TGTGCCAGCTCACCCAGCGGTGGTGGAAACACCATATATTTT. It encodes CASSPSGGGNTIYF.

The chain uses TRBV5-1 and TRBJ2-6; 8 nucleotides match TRBD1. Germline CDR1 and CDR2: SGHRS and YFSETQ. There are 16 residues in the CDR3. V gave up 4 bases and J gave up 2 bases; unmatched junction bases: 5. CDR3 nucleotides: TGCGCCAGCAGCGGGACGGGACAGGCTGGGGCCAACGTCCTGACTTTC. It encodes CASSGTGQAGANVLTF.

The V and J genes are TRBV28 and TRBJ2-2; D remains unclear. The V gene's germline CDR1 is MDHEN and CDR2 SYDVKM. Trimming cost V 6 bases and J 0 bases, with 5 bases left between them. CDR3 length: 13 amino acids. The CDR3 loop is CASSRPNTGELFF. In nucleotides, the CDR3 is TGTGCCAGCAGCAGGCCGAACACCGGGGAGCTGTTTTTT. Using reference TRBV28 and TRBJ2-2 for the parts outside the CDR3, the full variable domain is DVKVTQSSRYLVKRTGEKVFLECVQDMDHENMFWYRQDPGLGLRLIYFSYDVKMKEKGDIPEGYSVSREKKERFSLILESASTNQTSMYLCASSRPNTGELFFGEGSRLTVL.

The chain employs TRBV4-2 and TRBJ2-7, with TRBD2 matching 8 bases. Germline trimming cut 4 bases from V and 1 base from J; bases unmatched to any gene: 12. This CDR3 comprises 17 residues. In germline, CDR1 is LGHNA, CDR2 YNFKEQ. CDR3 protein: CASSLRLIAGTSYEQYF. The CDR3 nucleotides are TGTGCCAGCAGCCTCCGGCTAATAGCGGGGACGTCCTACGAGCAGTACTTC.